The source of this TCR beta chain is a study of blood T cell repertoires in COVID-19. Study details: Collection of acute and convalescent COVID-19 samples took place in the United States, Italy and Spain. Sources were T cells, B-cell-depleted T cells, or PBMCs; the material itself was cDNA or gDNA.

Only in-frame clones appear in the TCRdb table, and some are missing; sequencing was by immunoSEQ multiplex PCR. Here the sample spans some 380,000 clones, about 90% being singletons. The CDR3 consists of 14 residues. Germline V gives CDR1 SGDLS, CDR2 YYNGEE. Between the trimmed V and J ends, which lost 3 bases and 0 bases, there was a span of 9 bases. The specimen sequenced was peripheral blood. The TCR sequence derives from a man aged 18 to 30 with active or convalescent COVID-19. The gene calls are TRBV9 and TRBJ1-1; no reliable D call. CDR3 in DNA: TGTGCCAGCAGCGCACGAGAAGTGAACACTGAAGCTTTCTTT. Translation: CASSAREVNTEAFF.